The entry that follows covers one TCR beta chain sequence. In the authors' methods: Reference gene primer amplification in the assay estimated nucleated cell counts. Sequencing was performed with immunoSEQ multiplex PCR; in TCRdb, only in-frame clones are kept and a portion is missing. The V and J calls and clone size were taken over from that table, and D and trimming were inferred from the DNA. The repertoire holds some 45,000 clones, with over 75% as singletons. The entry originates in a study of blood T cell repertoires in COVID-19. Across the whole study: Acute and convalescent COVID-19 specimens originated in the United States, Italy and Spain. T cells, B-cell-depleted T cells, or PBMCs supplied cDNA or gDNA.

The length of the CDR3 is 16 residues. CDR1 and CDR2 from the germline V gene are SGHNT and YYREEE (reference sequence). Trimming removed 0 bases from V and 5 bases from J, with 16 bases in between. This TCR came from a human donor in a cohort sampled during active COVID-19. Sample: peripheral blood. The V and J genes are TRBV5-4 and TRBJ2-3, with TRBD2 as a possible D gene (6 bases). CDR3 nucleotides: TGTGCCAGCAGCTTGGTGGGATGGCAGGGAGGAGATACGCAGTATTTT. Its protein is CASSLVGWQGGDTQYF.